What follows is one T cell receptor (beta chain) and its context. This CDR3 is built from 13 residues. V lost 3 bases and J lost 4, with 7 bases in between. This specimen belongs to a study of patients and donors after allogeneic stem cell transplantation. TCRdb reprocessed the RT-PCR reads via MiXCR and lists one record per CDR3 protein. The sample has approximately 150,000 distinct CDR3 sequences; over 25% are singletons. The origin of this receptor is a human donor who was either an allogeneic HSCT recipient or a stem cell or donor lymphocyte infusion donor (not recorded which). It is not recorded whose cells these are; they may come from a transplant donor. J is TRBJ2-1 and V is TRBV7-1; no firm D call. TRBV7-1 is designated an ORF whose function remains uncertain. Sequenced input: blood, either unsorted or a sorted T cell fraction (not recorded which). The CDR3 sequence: CASSSKLYNEQFF. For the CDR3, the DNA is TGTGCCAGCAGCTCGAAGCTATACAATGAGCAGTTCTTC.